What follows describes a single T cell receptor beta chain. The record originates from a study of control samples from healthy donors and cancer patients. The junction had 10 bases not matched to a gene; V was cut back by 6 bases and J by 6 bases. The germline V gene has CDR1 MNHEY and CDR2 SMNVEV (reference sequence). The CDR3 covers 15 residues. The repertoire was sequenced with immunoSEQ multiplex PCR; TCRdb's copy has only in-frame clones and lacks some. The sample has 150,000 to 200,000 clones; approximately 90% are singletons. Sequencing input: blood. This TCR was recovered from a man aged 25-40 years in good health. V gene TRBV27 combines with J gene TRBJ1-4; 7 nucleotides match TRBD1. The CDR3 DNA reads TGTGCCAGCAGCAACCAAGGGGGCGGTTATGAAAAACTGTTTTTT. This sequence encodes CASSNQGGGYEKLFF.